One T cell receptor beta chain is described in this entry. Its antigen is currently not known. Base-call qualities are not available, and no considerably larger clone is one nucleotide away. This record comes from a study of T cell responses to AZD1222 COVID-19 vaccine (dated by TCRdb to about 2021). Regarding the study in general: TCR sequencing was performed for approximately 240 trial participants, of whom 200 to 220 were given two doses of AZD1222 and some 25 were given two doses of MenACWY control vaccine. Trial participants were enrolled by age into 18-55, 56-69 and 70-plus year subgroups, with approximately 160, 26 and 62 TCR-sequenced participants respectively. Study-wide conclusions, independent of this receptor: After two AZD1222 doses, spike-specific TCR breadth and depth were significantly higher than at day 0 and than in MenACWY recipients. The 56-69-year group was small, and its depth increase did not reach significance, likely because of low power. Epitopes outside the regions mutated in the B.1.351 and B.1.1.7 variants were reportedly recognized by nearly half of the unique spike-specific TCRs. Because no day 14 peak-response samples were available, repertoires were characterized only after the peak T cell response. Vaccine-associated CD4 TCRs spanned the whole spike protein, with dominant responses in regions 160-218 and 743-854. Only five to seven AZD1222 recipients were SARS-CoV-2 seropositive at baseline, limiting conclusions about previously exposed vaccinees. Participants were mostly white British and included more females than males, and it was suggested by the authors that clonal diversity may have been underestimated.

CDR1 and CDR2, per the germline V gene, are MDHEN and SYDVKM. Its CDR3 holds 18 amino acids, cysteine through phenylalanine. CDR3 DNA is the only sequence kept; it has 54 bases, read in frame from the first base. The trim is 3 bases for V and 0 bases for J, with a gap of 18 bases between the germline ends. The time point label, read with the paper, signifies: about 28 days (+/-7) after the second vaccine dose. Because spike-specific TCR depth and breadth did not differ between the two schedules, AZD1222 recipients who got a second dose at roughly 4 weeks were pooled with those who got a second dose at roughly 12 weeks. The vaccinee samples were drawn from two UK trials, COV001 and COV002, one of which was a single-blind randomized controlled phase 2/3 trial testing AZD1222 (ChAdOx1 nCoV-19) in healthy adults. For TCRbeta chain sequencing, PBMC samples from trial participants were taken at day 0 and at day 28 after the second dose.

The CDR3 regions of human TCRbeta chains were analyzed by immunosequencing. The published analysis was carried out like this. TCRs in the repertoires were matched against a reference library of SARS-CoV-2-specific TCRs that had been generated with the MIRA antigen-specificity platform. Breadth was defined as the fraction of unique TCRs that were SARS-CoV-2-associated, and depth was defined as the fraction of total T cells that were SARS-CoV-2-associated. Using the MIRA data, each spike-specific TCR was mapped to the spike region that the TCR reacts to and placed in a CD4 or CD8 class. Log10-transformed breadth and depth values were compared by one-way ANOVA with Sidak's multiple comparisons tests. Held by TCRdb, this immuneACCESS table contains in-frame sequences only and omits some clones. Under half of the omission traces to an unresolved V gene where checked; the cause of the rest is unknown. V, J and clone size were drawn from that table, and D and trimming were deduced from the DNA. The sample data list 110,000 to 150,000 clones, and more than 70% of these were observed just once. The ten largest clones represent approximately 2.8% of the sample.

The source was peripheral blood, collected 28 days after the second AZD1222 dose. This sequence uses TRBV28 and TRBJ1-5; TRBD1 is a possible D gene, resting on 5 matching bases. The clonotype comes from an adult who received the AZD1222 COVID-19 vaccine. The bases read TGTGCCAGCAGTTTCTCCAGGGTTGCCACTTATAGCAATCAGCCCCAGCATTTT. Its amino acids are CASSFSRVATYSNQPQHF.